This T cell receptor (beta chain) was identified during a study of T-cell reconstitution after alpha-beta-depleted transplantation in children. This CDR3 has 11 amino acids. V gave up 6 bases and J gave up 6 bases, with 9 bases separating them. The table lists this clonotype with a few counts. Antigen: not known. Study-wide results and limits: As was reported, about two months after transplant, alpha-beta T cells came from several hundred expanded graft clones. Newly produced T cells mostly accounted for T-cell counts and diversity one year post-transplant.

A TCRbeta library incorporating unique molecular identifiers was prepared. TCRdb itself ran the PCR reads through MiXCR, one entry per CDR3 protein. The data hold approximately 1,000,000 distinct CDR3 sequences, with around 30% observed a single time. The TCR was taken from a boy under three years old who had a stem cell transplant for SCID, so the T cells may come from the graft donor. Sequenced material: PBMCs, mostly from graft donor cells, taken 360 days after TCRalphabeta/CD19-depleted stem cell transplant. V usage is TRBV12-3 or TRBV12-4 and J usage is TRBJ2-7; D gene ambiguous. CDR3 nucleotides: TGTGCCAGCAGGATCCCCTGCGAGCAGTACTTC. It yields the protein CASRIPCEQYF.